These T cell receptor beta chains were read from a single sample in a study of blood T cell repertoires in COVID-19. Sequencing used immunoSEQ multiplex PCR; TCRdb keeps in-frame clones, though not all of them. The sample carries around 250,000 clones, approximately 85% recorded once. The sample consisted of PBMCs or T cells enriched from blood (not recorded which). All receptors come from a woman between 50 and 59 years old who had recovered from COVID-19. CDR3s include the opening cysteine and the closing phenylalanine or tryptophan. Only part of the rows carry a size: once, few, many, or a class if the clone is expanded.

TRBV18	TRBJ1-2	.	CASSRDSSGYTF
TRBV19	TRBJ2-3	.	CASRPYLLLAGETPDTQYF
TRBV18	TRBJ1-5	.	CASSPGRDRVHSNQPQHF
TRBV30	TRBJ1-6	.	CAGLTSGGGGSPLHF
TRBV2	TRBJ2-5	.	CASSVDRQETQYF
TRBV5-4	TRBJ2-3	.	CASSLAGGGTDTQYF
TRBV7-9	TRBJ2-7	.	CASSSQGRSSYEQYF
TRBV2	TRBJ2-7	.	CASSAQAGRYEQYF
TRBV15	TRBJ1-3	.	CATSRVGNRGTIYF
TRBV29-1	TRBJ1-1	.	CSVVEGPEAFF
TRBV28	TRBJ2-7	.	CASQGQYEQYF
TRBV29-1	TRBJ1-3	.	CSVDQGGVSGNTIYF
TRBV28	TRBJ1-2	few	CASSYRGGYGYTF
TRBV10-3	TRBJ1-5	.	CAISQGDQPQHF
TRBV19	TRBJ1-1	.	CASSIAWQIGYANTEAFF
TRBV15	TRBJ2-3	.	CATSRVQNTDTQYF
TRBV29-1	TRBJ1-4	.	CSVADRAANEKLFF
TRBV5-5	TRBJ1-1	.	CASSFLPGQRNTEAFF
TRBV6-2/TRBV6-3	TRBJ2-1	.	CASSFWTGYNEQFF
TRBV6-1	TRBJ1-6	few	CASSERYRQGRSPLHF
TRBV19	TRBJ2-3	.	CASSPGLEATDTQYF
TRBV6-1	TRBJ1-3	.	CASSNRGMAGNTIYF
TRBV5-1	TRBJ2-1	.	CASSWGYRGSENEQFF
TRBV5-6	TRBJ2-7	once	CASSFRFQDRKNGQYF
TRBV6-5	TRBJ1-6	.	CASTRDYNSPLHF
TRBV28	TRBJ2-7	once	CASRSGRDSYEQYF
TRBV28	TRBJ2-5	.	CATLRGGWETQYF
TRBV13	TRBJ2-5	.	CASSLRLTGPETQYF
TRBV24-1	TRBJ2-1	few	CATSDAGTSGINEQFF
TRBV24-1	TRBJ2-1	.	CATSDLVAGNNEQFF
TRBV2	TRBJ2-1	.	CASNTESFYNEQFF
TRBV4-1	TRBJ2-1	.	CASSPGTQLTNEQFF
TRBV7-9	TRBJ2-3	.	CASSPPTGEGAQYF
TRBV27	TRBJ2-3	.	CASSSSGVDTQYF
TRBV6-5	TRBJ1-5	once	CASSYSRQGNQPQHF
TRBV28	TRBJ1-6	.	CASSESGRARNSPLHF
TRBV5-1	TRBJ1-3	.	CASSLSSGSGNTIYF
TRBV5-4	TRBJ2-1	.	CASSLRAGFYNEQFF
TRBV27	TRBJ2-3	.	CASRNWRTGTDTQYF
TRBV7-9	TRBJ1-1	.	CASSLGQSGNTEAFF
TRBV7-9	TRBJ1-4	.	CASSLVGQGATNEKLFF
TRBV19	TRBJ2-7	.	CASSATILGLAEIYEQYF
TRBV6-2/TRBV6-3	TRBJ2-1	once	CASSYGSGRAREQFF
TRBV28	TRBJ2-3	.	CASKAGAVTQYF
TRBV6-5	TRBJ2-1	.	CASSYSSSGGGNEQFF
TRBV19	TRBJ2-2	.	CASSMGAGELFF
TRBV7-2	TRBJ2-3	.	CASSLRAGEGTQYF
TRBV6-1	TRBJ2-1	.	CASSERQGKYNEQFF
TRBV7-2	TRBJ1-6	once	CASSLAQNDPDIYNSPLHF
TRBV2	TRBJ1-1	.	CASSLWTATGGTEAFF
TRBV28	TRBJ2-5	.	CASSLVAQWRETQYF
TRBV10-3	TRBJ2-7	.	CAISLGDEQYF
TRBV29-1	TRBJ1-5	.	CSVGEKGGQPQHF